What follows are 30 T cell receptor beta chains derived from one specimen sequenced in a study of technical replicates of blood from several donors. Profiled with immunoSEQ multiplex PCR; TCRdb holds only in-frame clones, not every one. The sample holds roughly 85,000 clones; around 94% are singletons and the top ten take around 0.25%. Sequencing was done on a sample of T cells isolated from PBMCs. All receptors derive from a human donor in good health.

This chain links TRBV28 with TRBJ1-5; D is unresolved. This CDR3 has 15 residues. Germline V gene lookup returns CDR1 MDHEN and CDR2 SYDVKM. V was pared by 3 bases and J by 0 bases, with 9 bases between. This chain's CDR3 is CASSFRQASNQPQHF. The CDR3 DNA follows: TGTGCCAGCAGTTTTCGCCAGGCTAGCAATCAGCCCCAGCATTTT.

The V call is TRBV15, the J call TRBJ1-2; tentative D call: TRBD1 (5 bases). V was pared by 0 bases and J by 1 base, with 6 bases between. The CDR3 covers 14 residues. Germline loops: CDR1 LNHNV, CDR2 YYDKDF (reference sequence). CDR3 sequence (DNA): TGTGCCACCAGCAGAGATAGGGGTAACTATGGCTACACCTTC. This translates into CATSRDRGNYGYTF.

This chain uses TRBV14 with TRBJ2-1, with TRBD2 as a possible D gene (5 bases). Trimming pared 2 bases from V and 4 bases from J, leaving 9 bases between. The CDR3 extends over 14 amino acids. The germline V gene encodes CDR1 SGHDN and CDR2 FVKESK. The CDR3 sequence: CASSQSSVYNEQFF. CDR3 bases: TGTGCCAGCAGCCAAAGTAGCGTTTACAATGAGCAGTTCTTC.

The chain joins TRBV6-5 to TRBJ2-7, with D possibly matching TRBD2 (6 bases). Trimming took 6 bases from V and 3 from J, leaving 9 bases between them. The CDR3 sequence is 12 residues long. CDR1 and CDR2 from the germline V gene are MNHEY and SVGAGI. The CDR3 reads CASSAGFYEQYF. The DNA of the CDR3 is TGTGCCAGCAGCGCGGGATTCTACGAGCAGTACTTC.

This chain connects TRBV27 to TRBJ2-6, with TRBD2 as a possible D gene (6 bases). Germline V gene data show CDR1 as MNHEY and CDR2 as SMNVEV (reference sequence). V lost 6 bases to trimming and J lost 0 bases, with 15 bases between them. This CDR3 spans 17 amino acids. Written as DNA, the CDR3 is TGTGCCAGCAGACAAGGGACTTTTTCCTCTGGGGCCAACGTCCTGACTTTC. This codes for CASRQGTFSSGANVLTF. The entire variable domain, with the rest obtained from reference TRBV27 and TRBJ2-6, is as follows: EAQVTQNPRYLITVTGKKLTVTCSQNMNHEYMSWYRQDPGLGLRQIYYSMNVEVTDKGDVPEGYKVSRKEKRNFPLILESPSPNQTSLYFCASRQGTFSSGANVLTFGAGSRLTVL.

The chain recombines TRBV19 with TRBJ2-3, with unresolved D. The CDR3 has 13 amino acids. CDR1 and CDR2 (germline): LNHDA, SQIVND (reference sequence). Between the trimmed V and J ends, which lost 7 bases and 4 bases, there was a span of 12 bases. In nucleotides, the CDR3 is TGTGCCAGTACCGACTTTGTGGCAGATACGCAGTATTTT. Amino acids: CASTDFVADTQYF.

J is TRBJ2-7 and V is TRBV27, with D tentatively TRBD1 (6 bases). V gave up 2 bases and J gave up 5 bases, with 22 bases separating them. The CDR3 covers 17 residues. The germline V gene encodes CDR1 MNHEY and CDR2 SMNVEV (reference sequence). The CDR3: CASSLTTGSLFINEQYF. As DNA, the CDR3 is TGTGCCAGCAGTTTAACGACAGGTTCTCTCTTTATCAACGAGCAGTACTTC.

The CDR3 reads CASSSREGGTEAFF. The CDR3 DNA sequence: TGTGCCAGCAGTTCTAGGGAGGGGGGCACTGAAGCTTTCTTT. The genes are TRBV6-5 and TRBJ1-1; D might be TRBD1 (6 bases). CDR1 MNHEY and CDR2 SVGAGI come from the germline V gene. V shed 4 bases and J shed 4 bases, with 13 bases lying between them. The CDR3 loop spans 14 amino acids.

The CDR3 DNA reads TGTGCCAGTAGTATCCTATCTAGCGGGGGTCCGACAGATACGCAGTATTTT. It is translated as CASSILSSGGPTDTQYF. This chain links TRBV19 with TRBJ2-3, with 10 bases lining up with TRBD2. Germline CDR1 and CDR2: LNHDA and SQIVND (reference sequence). The CDR3 totals 17 residues. J was trimmed by 3 bases and V by 3 bases; bases with no gene match: 9.

J is TRBJ1-3 and V is TRBV30; D is uncertain. With 5 bases removed from V and 0 bases from J, the gap between germline ends came to 11 bases. CDR3 length: 14 residues. The germline V gene encodes CDR1 GTSNPN and CDR2 SVGIG (reference sequence). CDR3 loop: CAWGGPSSGNTIYF. The DNA for the CDR3 is TGTGCCTGGGGCGGGCCGAGCTCTGGAAACACCATATATTTT.

There are a few counts of this clone. The chain uses TRBV5-1 and TRBJ1-1, with D tentatively TRBD1 (6 bases). Germline loops: CDR1 SGHRS, CDR2 YFSETQ. The CDR3 sequence is 15 residues long. The ends were cut back, 2 bases at V and 1 base at J, with 12 bases in the middle. CDR3 in amino acids: CASSLAGHPNTEAFF. CDR3 sequence (DNA): TGCGCCAGCAGCTTAGCGGGACACCCGAACACTGAAGCTTTCTTT.

The CDR3 coding sequence is TGTGCCAGCAGCCAGTCGGAGGGACTGGTCACTGAAGCTTTCTTT. Encoded protein: CASSQSEGLVTEAFF. The chain carries TRBV4-2 and TRBJ1-1; D possibly corresponds to TRBD1 (5 bases). Trimming pared 3 bases from V and 4 bases from J, leaving 15 bases between. The CDR3 loop spans 15 amino acids. Looked up from germline, CDR1 is LGHNA and CDR2 is YNFKEQ.

The CDR3 loop reads CASRRQGVLYQNTGELFF. DNA for the CDR3: TGTGCCAGCAGGAGGCAGGGGGTACTATACCAGAACACCGGGGAGCTGTTTTTT. V gene TRBV7-2 combines with J gene TRBJ2-2; the match to TRBD1 covers 7 bases. The CDR3 runs 18 residues. The J segment lost 1 base and the V segment lost 6 bases, leaving 14 bases of the junction unmatched. From germline, CDR1 is SGHTA and CDR2 FQGNSA. The complete variable domain, with remaining parts taken from reference TRBV7-2 and TRBJ2-2, reads GAGVSQSPSNKVTEKGKDVELRCDPISGHTALYWYRQSLGQGLEFLIYFQGNSAPDKSGLPSDRFSAERTGGSVSTLTIQRTQQEDSAVYLCASRRQGVLYQNTGELFFGEGSRLTVL.

The chain joins TRBV5-4 to TRBJ2-7, with 9 bases lining up with TRBD1. The CDR3 extends over 14 amino acids. V shed 1 base and J 9 bases; nucleotides not matched to a gene: 8. Germline lookup yields CDR1 SGHNT and CDR2 YYREEE (reference sequence). The DNA for the CDR3 is TGTGCCAGCAGCTTGTGGGACAGGGCACAGGGGCAGTACTTC. Translating it yields CASSLWDRAQGQYF.

The chain is built from TRBV19 and TRBJ2-1; tentative D call: TRBD2 (6 bases). The CDR3 has 14 residues. Trimming took off 1 base at V and 6 bases at J, with 10 bases between the two ends. The germline V gene has CDR1 LNHDA and CDR2 SQIVND (reference sequence). CDR3 sequence: CASSIAGEFNEQFF. The CDR3 bases are TGTGCCAGTAGTATAGCGGGAGAGTTCAATGAGCAGTTCTTC.

The chain has TRBV20-1 and TRBJ2-7, with 7 bases lining up with TRBD2. The germline CDR1 and CDR2 sequences are DFQATT and SNEGSKA (reference sequence). With V trimmed by 7 bases and J by 4 bases, 4 bases remained unmatched. There are 11 residues in the CDR3. DNA for the CDR3: TGCAGTGTGGTCGGGGGGTACGAGCAGTACTTC. It translates to CSVVGGYEQYF.

The chain recombines TRBV5-1 with TRBJ2-3, with D possibly being TRBD1 (5 bases). The CDR3 loop spans 15 amino acids. Per the germline V gene, CDR1 is SGHRS and CDR2 is YFSETQ. The CDR3 here is CASNIGRAVPDTQYF. The CDR3 bases are TGCGCATCTAACATTGGCAGGGCTGTTCCAGATACGCAGTATTTT. The whole variable domain, filled in from reference TRBV5-1 and TRBJ2-3, reads KAGVTQTPRYLIKTRGQQVTLSCSPISGHRSVSWYQQTPGQGLQFLFEYFSETQRNKGNFPGRFSGRQFSNSRSEMNVSTLELGDSALYLCASNIGRAVPDTQYFGPGTRLTVL.

The chain employs TRBV5-1 and TRBJ2-7; D uncertain. The CDR3 spans 15 residues. Trimming took 3 bases from V and 3 from J, leaving 16 bases between them. Germline CDR1 and CDR2: SGHRS and YFSETQ. The CDR3 spells CASSWLRGPHYEQYF. The CDR3 DNA is TGCGCCAGCAGCTGGTTACGCGGCCCGCACTACGAGCAGTACTTC.

The chain recombines TRBV13 with TRBJ2-7, with 14 bases matching TRBD2. The CDR3 runs 17 residues. The germline V gene has CDR1 PRHDT and CDR2 FYEKMQ (reference sequence). The ends lost 5 bases at V and 4 bases at J; junction bases unmatched: 10. The CDR3 bases are TGTGCCAGCAGCCTCTCCGGGACTAGCGGGAGAAGGTACGAGCAGTACTTC. It yields the protein CASSLSGTSGRRYEQYF.

J is TRBJ1-1 and V is TRBV27, with TRBD1 identical over 8 bases. The CDR3 extends over 15 amino acids. Germline V gene sequence: CDR1 MNHEY, CDR2 SMNVEV (reference sequence). J gave up 3 bases and V 4 bases, and 7 bases lay outside the gene matches. CDR3 amino acids: CASSSFRGLDTEAFF. CDR3 nucleotides: TGTGCCAGCAGTTCGTTCAGGGGGCTGGACACTGAAGCTTTCTTT.

This chain joins TRBV4-1 and TRBJ1-2; possibly TRBD1 for D (5 bases). Germline V CDR1 and CDR2: MGHRA, YSYEKL. The CDR3 length is 15 residues. V was shortened by 1 base and J by 5 bases, with 14 bases between the two germline ends. The DNA for the CDR3 is TGCGCCAGCAGCCAAGTTATGACCGGGGGTTATGGCTACACCTTC. Protein sequence: CASSQVMTGGYGYTF.

The chain couples TRBV9 to TRBJ1-6; D remains ambiguous. Trimming took 0 bases from V and 13 from J, leaving 8 bases between them. Per germline, CDR1 SGDLS and CDR2 YYNGEE. The length of the CDR3 is 12 residues. CDR3 in amino acids: CASSVGSEPLHF. The CDR3 nucleotides read TGTGCCAGCAGCGTAGGATCGGAGCCCCTCCACTTT.

The chain uses TRBV14 and TRBJ1-5; D possibly corresponds to TRBD1 (5 bases). Germline assignment: CDR1 SGHDN and CDR2 FVKESK. The CDR3 totals 14 residues. Trimming cost V 3 bases and J 2 bases, with 8 bases left between them. DNA of the CDR3: TGTGCCAGCAGCCACCAGGGCGGCAATCAGCCCCAGCATTTT. This gives the protein CASSHQGGNQPQHF.

This rearrangement joins TRBV6-4 to TRBJ1-5; 7 bases match TRBD1. Trimming cost V 6 bases and J 4 bases; bases outside gene matches: 18. The germline gives CDR1 MRHNA, CDR2 SNTAGT. The CDR3 spans 18 residues. The CDR3 here is CASRDRDSSPGTNQPQHF. CDR3 bases: TGTGCCAGCAGAGACCGGGACAGTTCCCCGGGGACTAATCAGCCCCAGCATTTT.

V usage is TRBV6-5 and J usage is TRBJ2-7, with 8 bases identical to TRBD1. CDR1 MNHEY and CDR2 SVGAGI come from the germline V gene. The CDR3 covers 15 residues. V dropped 4 bases and J dropped 1; count of bases not matched to a gene: 6. CDR3 sequence (DNA): TGTGCCAGCAGTTTTCAACAGGGGGGTTCCTACGAGCAGTACTTC. Its protein product is CASSFQQGGSYEQYF.

The chain recombines TRBV14 with TRBJ1-2, with a possible D match to TRBD1 (5 bases). V lost 0 bases and J lost 4, with 12 bases in between. This CDR3 has 15 residues. Looked up from germline, CDR1 is SGHDN and CDR2 is FVKESK. Here the CDR3 DNA reads TGTGCCAGCAGCCAAGATCGCGGGGCCGGCTATGGCTACACCTTC. This sequence encodes CASSQDRGAGYGYTF.

This clone was found a few times. The chain employs TRBV5-4 and TRBJ2-2; 10 nucleotides agree with TRBD1. The CDR3 is made up of 16 amino acids. V lost 2 bases and J lost 5; bases outside the gene matches: 6. Per germline, CDR1 SGHNT and CDR2 YYREEE (reference sequence). CDR3 protein: CASSFWTGGRTGELFF. The CDR3 bases are TGTGCCAGCAGCTTCTGGACAGGGGGGAGAACCGGGGAGCTGTTTTTT.

The gene calls are TRBV30 and TRBJ2-1, with 7 bases that match TRBD1. Germline V gene data show CDR1 as GTSNPN and CDR2 as SVGIG (reference sequence). The trim removed 6 bases at V and 3 bases at J, leaving 8 bases unmatched. The length of the CDR3 is 14 residues. The CDR3 loop is CACGSQGVYNEQFF. The CDR3 nucleotides read TGTGCCTGTGGTTCCCAGGGGGTCTACAATGAGCAGTTCTTC.

The chain combines TRBV29-1 with TRBJ1-1, with D uncertain. CDR3 length equals 13 residues. Trimming took 6 bases from V and 4 from J, leaving 15 bases between them. From germline, CDR1 is SQVTM and CDR2 ANQGSEA. CDR3 sequence: CSVGVAGFTEAFF. CDR3 sequence (DNA): TGCAGCGTCGGGGTGGCGGGCTTCACTGAAGCTTTCTTT.

The chain recombines TRBV15 with TRBJ2-5, with a possible D match to TRBD1 (5 bases). Per germline, CDR1 LNHNV and CDR2 YYDKDF (reference sequence). With 0 bases removed from V and 8 bases from J, the gap between germline ends came to 13 bases. The CDR3 spans 14 residues. In DNA, the CDR3 is TGTGCCACCAGCAGAGATGGGGCATACACAACCCAGTACTTC. It yields the protein CATSRDGAYTTQYF.